Listed below are T cell receptor beta chains from one sample, sequenced in a study of shared clonotypes between healthy human individuals. TCRdb keeps only in-frame clones here, not all; method: immunoSEQ multiplex PCR. The sample shows approximately 2.5 million clones, just over 90% of them seen only once. Sequenced sample: naive CD4+ T cells sorted from blood. These receptor sequences come from a man aged 18 to 30 in good health. The CDR3 runs from the conserved cysteine through the conserved F or W. D genes are given only for firm matches. Expanded clones get a size class; other rows say once, few or many, or leave the size out.

j_gene: TRBJ2-2; d_gene: TRBD1; abundance: .; v_gene: TRBV9; CDR3aa: CASSIRTGGHTGELFF; CDR3nt: TGTGCCAGCAGCATAAGGACAGGGGGGCACACCGGGGAGCTGTTTTTT
j_gene: TRBJ1-4; d_gene: TRBD1; abundance: .; v_gene: TRBV2; CDR3aa: CASSEAGTDSEKLFF; CDR3nt: TGTGCCAGCAGTGAAGCGGGGACAGATTCCGAAAAACTGTTTTTT
j_gene: TRBJ1-2; d_gene: .; abundance: .; v_gene: TRBV30; CDR3aa: CAWSVRGSLNYGYTF; CDR3nt: TGTGCCTGGAGTGTACGAGGCTCTCTAAACTATGGCTACACCTTC
j_gene: TRBJ2-3; d_gene: .; abundance: .; v_gene: TRBV5-1; CDR3aa: CASTPIGGTEDTQYF; CDR3nt: TGCGCCAGCACCCCCATTGGAGGTACGGAAGATACGCAGTATTTT
j_gene: TRBJ1-2; d_gene: .; abundance: once; v_gene: TRBV5-1; CDR3aa: CASSLVDRANYGYTF; CDR3nt: TGCGCCAGCAGCTTGGTAGATCGGGCCAACTATGGCTACACCTTC
j_gene: TRBJ2-3; d_gene: .; abundance: .; v_gene: TRBV7-9; CDR3aa: CASSFYREGSDTQYF; CDR3nt: TGTGCCAGCAGCTTCTACAGGGAGGGGTCAGATACGCAGTATTTT
j_gene: TRBJ2-1; d_gene: .; abundance: .; v_gene: TRBV30; CDR3aa: CAWSVWPGVEQFF; CDR3nt: TGTGCCTGGAGTGTATGGCCCGGGGTTGAGCAGTTCTTC
j_gene: TRBJ2-1; d_gene: .; abundance: .; v_gene: TRBV7-2; CDR3aa: CASSSSWSRRDEQFF; CDR3nt: TGTGCCAGCAGCTCATCCTGGTCGCGACGGGATGAGCAGTTCTTC
j_gene: TRBJ1-3; d_gene: .; abundance: .; v_gene: TRBV9; CDR3aa: CASSVEGVRSTGNTIYF; CDR3nt: TGTGCCAGCAGCGTAGAAGGGGTACGGTCGACTGGAAACACCATATATTTT
j_gene: TRBJ1-1; d_gene: TRBD1; abundance: .; v_gene: TRBV5-4; CDR3aa: CASSGPGQQNTEAFF; CDR3nt: TGTGCCAGCAGCGGGCCGGGACAGCAGAACACTGAAGCTTTCTTT
j_gene: TRBJ2-7; d_gene: .; abundance: .; v_gene: TRBV18; CDR3aa: CASSPQDASGRQYF; CDR3nt: TGTGCCAGCTCACCCCAGGACGCCTCTGGTCGGCAGTACTTC
j_gene: TRBJ2-3; d_gene: .; abundance: .; v_gene: TRBV21-1; CDR3aa: CASSTRPDTQYF; CDR3nt: TGTGCCAGCAGCACGCGGCCAGATACGCAGTATTTT
j_gene: TRBJ1-5; d_gene: .; abundance: .; v_gene: TRBV7-8; CDR3aa: CASSPPGVSPSQPQHF; CDR3nt: TGTGCCAGCAGCCCCCCGGGGGTAAGCCCCTCTCAGCCCCAGCATTTT
j_gene: TRBJ1-5; d_gene: .; abundance: .; v_gene: TRBV4-3; CDR3aa: CASSQDVGSNQPQHF; CDR3nt: TGCGCCAGCAGCCAAGATGTGGGGAGCAATCAGCCCCAGCATTTT
j_gene: TRBJ2-1; d_gene: TRBD2; abundance: once; v_gene: TRBV7-7; CDR3aa: CASSLSGSPGEQFF; CDR3nt: TGTGCTAGCAGCCTTAGCGGGAGTCCTGGTGAGCAGTTCTTC
j_gene: TRBJ1-5; d_gene: TRBD1; abundance: .; v_gene: TRBV19; CDR3aa: CASSIGTGVYQPQHF; CDR3nt: TGTGCCAGTAGTATTGGGACAGGGGTGTATCAGCCCCAGCATTTT
j_gene: TRBJ2-1; d_gene: .; abundance: .; v_gene: TRBV18; CDR3aa: CASSPDYNEQFF; CDR3nt: TGTGCCAGCTCACCGGACTATAATGAGCAGTTCTTC
j_gene: TRBJ2-3; d_gene: .; abundance: once; v_gene: TRBV7-2; CDR3aa: CASSLLRISTDTQYF; CDR3nt: TGTGCCAGCAGCTTACTCCGGATAAGCACAGATACGCAGTATTTT
j_gene: TRBJ2-1; d_gene: .; abundance: .; v_gene: TRBV5-1; CDR3aa: CASRGDEQFF; CDR3nt: TGCGCCAGCAGGGGGGATGAGCAGTTCTTC
j_gene: TRBJ1-1; d_gene: .; abundance: .; v_gene: TRBV7-9; CDR3aa: CASSFPAQNTEAFF; CDR3nt: TGTGCCAGCAGCTTCCCCGCGCAGAACACTGAAGCTTTCTTT
j_gene: TRBJ1-1; d_gene: .; abundance: .; v_gene: TRBV27; CDR3aa: CASSLSGGWNTEAFF; CDR3nt: TGTGCCAGCAGTTTATCAGGGGGATGGAACACTGAAGCTTTCTTT
j_gene: TRBJ1-1; d_gene: .; abundance: few; v_gene: TRBV5-1; CDR3aa: CASSLRENTEAFF; CDR3nt: TGCGCCAGCAGCTTGCGGGAGAACACTGAAGCTTTCTTT
j_gene: TRBJ2-7; d_gene: .; abundance: once; v_gene: TRBV7-6; CDR3aa: CASSLSPGNSYEQYF; CDR3nt: TGTGCCAGCAGCTTATCACCGGGCAACTCCTACGAGCAGTACTTC
j_gene: TRBJ2-3; d_gene: .; abundance: .; v_gene: TRBV30; CDR3aa: CASAVGTDTQYF; CDR3nt: TGTGCCTCCGCGGTAGGCACAGATACGCAGTATTTT
j_gene: TRBJ1-1; d_gene: TRBD1; abundance: .; v_gene: TRBV28; CDR3aa: CASRQGWNTEAFF; CDR3nt: TGTGCCAGCAGACAGGGGTGGAACACTGAAGCTTTCTTT
j_gene: TRBJ1-6; d_gene: .; abundance: .; v_gene: TRBV5-1; CDR3aa: CASSTRLTTSSYNSPLHF; CDR3nt: TGCGCCAGCAGCACCCGGCTTACCACGAGCTCCTATAATTCACCCCTCCACTTT
j_gene: TRBJ2-1; d_gene: TRBD2; abundance: .; v_gene: TRBV9; CDR3aa: CASSVSGTRNEQFF; CDR3nt: TGTGCCAGCAGCGTTTCCGGGACTAGGAATGAGCAGTTCTTC
j_gene: TRBJ2-2; d_gene: .; abundance: once; v_gene: TRBV10-3; CDR3aa: CAISDQSSGELFF; CDR3nt: TGTGCCATCAGTGACCAATCTAGCGGGGAGCTGTTTTTT
j_gene: TRBJ1-6; d_gene: .; abundance: .; v_gene: TRBV6-1; CDR3aa: CASSVRGGNSPLHF; CDR3nt: TGTGCCAGCAGTGTCCGGGGGGGTAATTCACCCCTCCACTTT
j_gene: TRBJ1-1; d_gene: .; abundance: .; v_gene: TRBV6-5; CDR3aa: CASSLQGNTEAFF; CDR3nt: TGTGCCAGCAGCCTACAGGGAAACACTGAAGCTTTCTTT
j_gene: TRBJ1-5; d_gene: .; abundance: .; v_gene: TRBV11-2; CDR3aa: CASSLDTGGNQPQHF; CDR3nt: TGTGCCAGCAGCTTAGATACGGGGGGCAATCAGCCCCAGCATTTT
j_gene: TRBJ2-1; d_gene: TRBD2; abundance: .; v_gene: TRBV4-3; CDR3aa: CASSQGRVAGGSEQFF; CDR3nt: TGCGCCAGCAGCCAAGGCAGGGTAGCGGGAGGAAGTGAGCAGTTCTTC
j_gene: TRBJ2-1; d_gene: .; abundance: .; v_gene: TRBV10-1; CDR3aa: CASSESRGGYNEQFF; CDR3nt: TGCGCCAGCAGTGAGTCGAGGGGCGGATACAATGAGCAGTTCTTC
j_gene: TRBJ2-6; d_gene: TRBD1; abundance: .; v_gene: TRBV19; CDR3aa: CASSPRTGDSGANVLTF; CDR3nt: TGTGCCAGTAGTCCTAGGACAGGGGACTCCGGGGCCAACGTCCTGACTTTC
j_gene: TRBJ2-7; d_gene: TRBD1; abundance: .; v_gene: TRBV7-9; CDR3aa: CASSLEGGLYEQYF; CDR3nt: TGTGCCAGCAGCTTAGAAGGGGGCCTCTACGAGCAGTACTTC
j_gene: TRBJ1-6; d_gene: .; abundance: .; v_gene: TRBV29-1; CDR3aa: CSAKGDYNSPLHF; CDR3nt: TGCAGCGCTAAGGGTGACTATAATTCACCCCTCCACTTT
j_gene: TRBJ2-3; d_gene: TRBD1; abundance: .; v_gene: TRBV28; CDR3aa: CASSPGTGSTDTQYF; CDR3nt: TGTGCCAGCAGTCCCGGGACAGGGAGCACAGATACGCAGTATTTT
j_gene: TRBJ2-6; d_gene: TRBD1; abundance: .; v_gene: TRBV5-5; CDR3aa: CASSLRQGQPFSGANVLTF; CDR3nt: TGTGCCAGCAGCTTGCGTCAGGGACAGCCCTTTTCTGGGGCCAACGTCCTGACTTTC